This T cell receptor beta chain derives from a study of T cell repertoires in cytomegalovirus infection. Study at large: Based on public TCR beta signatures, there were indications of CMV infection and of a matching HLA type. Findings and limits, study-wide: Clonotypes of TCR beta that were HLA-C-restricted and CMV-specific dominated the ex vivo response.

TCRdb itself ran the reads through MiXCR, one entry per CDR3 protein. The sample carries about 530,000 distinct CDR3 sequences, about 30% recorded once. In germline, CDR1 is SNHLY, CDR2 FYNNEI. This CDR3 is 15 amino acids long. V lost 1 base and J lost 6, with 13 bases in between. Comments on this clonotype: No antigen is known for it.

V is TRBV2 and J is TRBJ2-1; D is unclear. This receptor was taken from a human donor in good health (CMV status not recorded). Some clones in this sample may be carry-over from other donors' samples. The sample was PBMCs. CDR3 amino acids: CASSEDGLAANEQFF. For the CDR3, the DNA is TGTGCCAGCAGTGAAGACGGGTTAGCCGCCAATGAGCAGTTCTTC.